This T cell receptor beta chain was identified during a study of blood T cell repertoires in COVID-19. Study summary: The samples span acute and convalescent COVID-19 from the United States, Italy and Spain. T cells, B-cell-depleted T cells, or PBMCs supplied cDNA or gDNA.

Patients from Seattle were sampled longitudinally, starting during active infection. In the authors' workflow: Amplified reference gene primers provided the basis for estimating nucleated cell counts. Sequencing used immunoSEQ multiplex PCR; TCRdb keeps in-frame clones, though not all of them. Clone size and V and J calls were adopted from that table, with D and trimming inferred from the DNA. The sample lists 160,000 or so clones; 60% to 85% were seen once. This clonotype was sampled from a woman aged 60-75 years with COVID-19, enrolled during active disease. The sequencing sample was made of peripheral blood.

CDR3 sequence: CASSMAGDYTGELFF. The CDR3 DNA sequence: TGTGCCAGTAGTATGGCGGGGGACTACACCGGGGAGCTGTTTTTT. The chain links TRBV19 to TRBJ2-2, with 7 bases aligning to TRBD2. The junction had 4 bases not matched to a gene; V was cut back by 3 bases and J by 3 bases. The length of the CDR3 is 15 residues. Germline-derived CDR1 and CDR2 are LNHDA and SQIVND (reference sequence).